Below, one T cell receptor beta chain is given with its context. These data belong to a study of blood T cell repertoires in COVID-19. At the level of the study: In each case, the material was cDNA or gDNA derived from T cells, B-cell-depleted T cells, or PBMCs.

Sequencing used immunoSEQ multiplex PCR; TCRdb keeps in-frame clones, though not all of them. The sample shows 140,000 to 150,000 clones, more than 65% of them seen only once. This sequence was found in a man aged 55 to 69 with acute or convalescent COVID-19. Sample: peripheral blood.

The CDR3 loop is CASTHLGRAGAGYTF. CDR3 sequence (DNA): TGTGCCAGTACCCATCTTGGGAGGGCCGGAGCTGGCTACACCTTC. The rearrangement uses TRBV19 and TRBJ1-2; D is unresolved. There are 15 residues in the CDR3. The V gene's germline CDR1 is LNHDA and CDR2 SQIVND (reference sequence). Trimming took off 7 bases at V and 7 bases at J, with 22 bases between the two ends.